The 16 T cell receptor beta chains below come from one sample, sequenced in a study of glioma-infiltrating T cells after dendritic cell vaccination. TCRdb's table, derived via immunoSEQ multiplex PCR, lists solely in-frame clones and lacks some. The sample lists around 100,000 clones; about four fifths were seen once. The sample here was blood, taken before dendritic cell vaccination. These receptors were collected from a human donor with glioblastoma.

The rearrangement links TRBV19 to TRBJ2-3, with a tentative D call TRBD2 (5 bases). This CDR3 is built from 14 residues. Trimming took 5 bases from V and 2 from J, leaving 11 bases between them. In germline, CDR1 is LNHDA, CDR2 SQIVND (reference sequence). CDR3 in amino acids: CASSPWTATDTQYF. The CDR3 region has the DNA TGTGCCAGTAGTCCATGGACTGCCACAGATACGCAGTATTTT. Full variable domain (remainder filled in from reference TRBV19 and TRBJ2-3): DGGITQSPKYLFRKEGQNVTLSCEQNLNHDAMYWYRQDPGQGLRLIYYSQIVNDFQKGDIAEGYSVSREKKESFPLTVTSAQKNPTAFYLCASSPWTATDTQYFGPGTRLTVL.

This clone was picked up a small number of times. V gene TRBV5-1 combines with J gene TRBJ2-3; 14 positions match TRBD2. CDR3 size: 17 residues. V dropped 5 bases and J dropped 5; count of bases not matched to a gene: 10. CDR1 is SGHRS, CDR2 YFSETQ, per germline. The CDR3 region is CASRRQTSGGAIDTQYF. The CDR3 DNA reads TGCGCCAGCAGACGACAGACTAGCGGGGGGGCAATAGATACGCAGTATTTT.

The V call is TRBV5-1, the J call TRBJ2-3; D uncertain. Germline V gene sequence: CDR1 SGHRS, CDR2 YFSETQ. CDR3 size: 15 residues. Trimming removed 6 bases at V and 2 bases at J, with 16 bases between. CDR3: CASTSAIEFTDTQYF. CDR3 bases: TGCGCCAGCACCTCTGCGATAGAATTCACAGATACGCAGTATTTT. The full variable domain, in which reference TRBV5-1 and TRBJ2-3 provide the parts outside the CDR3, is KAGVTQTPRYLIKTRGQQVTLSCSPISGHRSVSWYQQTPGQGLQFLFEYFSETQRNKGNFPGRFSGRQFSNSRSEMNVSTLELGDSALYLCASTSAIEFTDTQYFGPGTRLTVL.

Regarding this clone: One end of the junction fails to match germline, which may point to a read error. The genes are TRBV7-2 and TRBJ2-3, with D possibly matching TRBD2 (5 bases). CDR3 size: 14 residues. The germline V gene encodes CDR1 SGHTA and CDR2 FQGNSA. CDR3 DNA: TGTGCCAGCAGCATAGCGCGGCTGACAGATACGCAGTATTTT. The encoded protein is CASSIARLTDTQYF. Based on the CDR3 plus reference TRBV7-2 and TRBJ2-3, the full variable domain is GAGVSQSPSNKVTEKGKDVELRCDPISGHTALYWYRQSLGQGLEFLIYFQGNSAPDKSGLPSDRFSAERTGGSVSTLTIQRTQQEDSAVYLCASSIARLTDTQYFGPGTRLTVL.

V gene TRBV7-2 combines with J gene TRBJ2-3; 12 nucleotides line up with TRBD1. The V gene's germline CDR1 is SGHTA and CDR2 FQGNSA. The CDR3 has 13 amino acids. V lost 8 bases, J lost 5 bases, and 2 bases stayed unmatched. The chain's CDR3 is CASGTGGEDTQYF. The CDR3 nucleotides read TGTGCCAGCGGGACAGGGGGCGAAGATACGCAGTATTTT.

The chain employs TRBV18 and TRBJ2-5, with 9 bases aligning to TRBD1. The CDR3 has 18 amino acids. Trimming cost V 1 base and J 1 base; bases outside gene matches: 10. The germline CDR1 and CDR2 sequences are KGHSH and LQKENI. CDR3 coding DNA: TGTGCCAGCTCACCACGAACTACAGGGGGCAACCCCCAAGAGACCCAGTACTTC. The encoded protein is CASSPRTTGGNPQETQYF.

The chain couples TRBV4-1 to TRBJ1-2; unclear D gene. Germline loops: CDR1 MGHRA, CDR2 YSYEKL. Trimming left V 0 bases short and J 4 bases short, with 15 bases between. The CDR3 length is 16 residues. CDR3 DNA sequence: TGCGCCAGCAGCCAAGATTGGGCTTCAAGAGTCTATGGCTACACCTTC. It yields the protein CASSQDWASRVYGYTF.

V is TRBV6-5 and J is TRBJ2-7; D possibly corresponds to TRBD1 (6 bases). V shed 6 bases and J shed 0 bases, with 12 bases lying between them. CDR1 and CDR2 (germline): MNHEY, SVGAGI. This CDR3 spans 14 amino acids. The CDR3 bases are TGTGCCAGCAGGGCGGACAGACGCTCCTACGAGCAGTACTTC. This encodes CASRADRRSYEQYF.

Only one count was recorded for this clone. The rearrangement joins TRBV5-1 to TRBJ2-3, with a weak D call TRBD2 (5 bases). Germline V gene sequence: CDR1 SGHRS, CDR2 YFSETQ. This CDR3 has 14 amino acids. V was pared by 6 bases and J by 0 bases, with 11 bases between. As DNA, the CDR3 is TGCGCCAGCATACCTAGCACTAGCACAGATACGCAGTATTTT. Its protein product is CASIPSTSTDTQYF.

Remarks on this clone: At one end the junction does not follow the germline gene, possibly because of a read error. The chain uses TRBV20-1 and TRBJ2-7; no clear D gene. There are 11 residues in the CDR3. Germline loops: CDR1 DFQATT, CDR2 SNEGSKA (reference sequence). The DNA for the CDR3 is TGCAGTGCTAGAGATCGCACCTTGAGAGTCTTC. Translating it yields CSARDRTLRVF.

The rearrangement uses TRBV6-1 and TRBJ1-1; D is ambiguous. Germline-derived CDR1 and CDR2 are MNHNS and SASEGT. Trimming removed 3 bases at V and 0 bases at J, with 14 bases between. The CDR3 loop spans 16 amino acids. The CDR3 is CASSEADNSVNTEAFF. CDR3 nucleotide sequence: TGTGCCAGCAGTGAGGCCGACAACTCAGTGAACACTGAAGCTTTCTTT.

The chain couples TRBV7-9 to TRBJ2-7; possibly TRBD2 for D (5 bases). The CDR3 has 15 residues. Germline CDR1 and CDR2: SEHNR and FQNEAQ (reference sequence). V was pared by 5 bases and J by 2 bases, with 16 bases between. As DNA, the CDR3 is TGTGCCAGCAGCCTCCAAGACCGGGGTACCTACGAGCAGTACTTC. Residues: CASSLQDRGTYEQYF. The complete variable domain, with remaining parts taken from reference TRBV7-9 and TRBJ2-7, reads DTGVSQNPRHKITKRGQNVTFRCDPISEHNRLYWYRQTLGQGPEFLTYFQNEAQLEKSRLLSDRFSAERPKGSFSTLEIQRTEQGDSAMYLCASSLQDRGTYEQYFGPGTRLTVT.

This chain uses TRBV4-1 with TRBJ2-3; 8 nucleotides match TRBD1. V shed 9 bases and J 4 bases; nucleotides not matched to a gene: 18. CDR1 is MGHRA and CDR2 is YSYEKL in the germline V gene. The CDR3 extends over 17 amino acids. The CDR3: CASRTLPVPGQADTQYF. In DNA form, the CDR3 reads TGCGCCAGTAGAACCTTGCCCGTCCCGGGACAGGCAGATACGCAGTATTTT.

This chain uses TRBV6-1 with TRBJ1-2, with D perhaps TRBD1 (5 bases). Germline CDR1 MNHNS, CDR2 SASEGT. This CDR3 is 14 amino acids long. V was shortened by 6 bases and J by 0 bases, with 11 bases between the two germline ends. The CDR3 DNA sequence: TGTGCCAGCAGGACCCCCAGGGCTAACTATGGCTACACCTTC. Its translation is CASRTPRANYGYTF.

The table lists this clone with a count of one. For the CDR3, the DNA is TGTGCCAGCAGCTTGGCCCGGGGAACCTACAATGAGCAGTTCTTC. Encoded protein: CASSLARGTYNEQFF. The chain carries TRBV7-2 and TRBJ2-1; TRBD2 might be the D (5 bases). This CDR3 has 15 residues. Trimming left V 3 bases short and J 2 bases short, with 11 bases between. CDR1 is SGHTA and CDR2 is FQGNSA in the germline V gene.

V usage is TRBV29-1 and J usage is TRBJ2-3; TRBD2 is a possible D gene (5 bases). The CDR3 totals 12 residues. V was pared by 4 bases and J by 8 bases, with 13 bases between. The germline V gene encodes CDR1 SQVTM and CDR2 ANQGSEA. CDR3 loop: CSVGKPRGTQYF. CDR3 sequence (DNA): TGCAGCGTTGGGAAGCCTCGGGGTACGCAGTATTTT.